These T cell receptor beta chains were read from a single sample in a study of human T cells and chemical hapten exposure. TCRdb reprocessed the RACE reads with MiXCR, giving one entry per CDR3 protein. The sample has 80,000 to 100,000 distinct CDR3 sequences; under 11% are singletons. The sample was whole blood, taken in connection with sensitization to the hapten diphenylcyclopropenone (DPC). The receptors derive from a woman in her 50s with alopecia areata. Some clones in this sample may be carry-over from other donors' samples. Each CDR3 is given with its conserved first and last residue. A D gene is named only where the DNA matches it firmly. Where a row states a size, it is once, few, many or the class of an expanded clone; other rows omit it.

v_gene	d_gene	j_gene	abundance	CDR3aa	CDR3nt
TRBV30	TRBD1	TRBJ1-2	many	CAWSADRGGYGYTF	TGTGCCTGGAGCGCGGACAGGGGAGGCTATGGCTACACCTTC
TRBV12-3/TRBV12-4	NA	TRBJ1-1	few	CASSTWVTEAFF	TGTGCCAGCAGTACTTGGGTCACTGAAGCTTTCTTT
TRBV7-8	NA	TRBJ2-5	few	CASSLTSVGGETQYF	TGTGCCAGCAGCTTAACTTCTGTGGGAGGAGAGACCCAGTACTTC
TRBV6-5	NA	TRBJ2-2	many	CASSYGRHYTGELFF	TGTGCCAGCAGTTACGGTCGGCACTACACCGGGGAGCTGTTTTTT
TRBV5-8	NA	TRBJ1-1	many	CASKRVPEAFF	TGTGCCAGCAAGCGGGTCCCTGAAGCTTTCTTT
TRBV12-3/TRBV12-4	NA	TRBJ2-6	many	CASSPNQGPNVLTF	TGTGCCAGCAGCCCGAACCAAGGACCCAACGTCCTGACTTTC
TRBV29-1	NA	TRBJ1-1	NA	CSVEKLMNTEAFF	TGCAGCGTTGAAAAGCTCATGAACACTGAAGCTTTCTTT
TRBV5-1	NA	TRBJ2-1	many	CASSLELRSRNEQFF	TGCGCCAGCAGCTTGGAACTAAGGTCTAGGAATGAGCAGTTCTTC
TRBV3-1	NA	TRBJ1-2	few	CASSQGEQGWYGYTF	TGTGCCAGCAGCCAAGGGGAGCAGGGATGGTATGGCTACACCTTC
TRBV7-2	TRBD2	TRBJ2-3	many	CASSLGGGADTQYF	TGTGCCAGCAGCTTAGGGGGAGGGGCAGATACGCAGTATTTT
TRBV20-1	TRBD1	TRBJ1-4	few	CSAVNRDRMNEKLFF	TGCAGTGCCGTAAACCGGGACAGGATGAATGAAAAACTGTTTTTT
TRBV20-1	NA	TRBJ1-5	many	CSARGGNSNQPQHF	TGCAGTGCTAGGGGGGGCAATAGCAATCAGCCCCAGCATTTT
TRBV7-2	TRBD2	TRBJ2-1	many	CASRNPLAGGSYNEQFF	TGTGCCAGCAGAAACCCCCTAGCGGGAGGCTCCTACAATGAGCAGTTCTTC
TRBV6-1	NA	TRBJ2-1	NA	CASSFHNEQFF	TGTGCCAGCAGCTTTCACAATGAGCAGTTCTTC
TRBV29-1	TRBD1	TRBJ2-7	many	CSVEDVRTGDEQYF	TGCAGCGTTGAAGATGTCAGGACAGGGGACGAGCAGTACTTC
TRBV2	TRBD1	TRBJ2-1	few	CASRTTGSSYNEQFF	TGTGCCAGCAGGACGACAGGGAGCTCCTACAATGAGCAGTTCTTC
TRBV19	NA	TRBJ2-3	few	CASSLGNFNTQYF	TGTGCCAGTAGCCTAGGAAATTTCAATACGCAGTATTTT
TRBV5-6	NA	TRBJ1-2	NA	CASSPHLGYTF	TGTGCCAGCAGCCCGCATCTGGGCTACACCTTC
TRBV5-1	TRBD1	TRBJ2-1	NA	CASSFTGDEQFF	TGCGCCAGCAGCTTCACAGGGGATGAGCAGTTCTTC
TRBV11-2	TRBD1	TRBJ1-1	many	CASSGVWDRGTEAFF	TGTGCCAGCAGCGGGGTTTGGGACAGGGGCACTGAAGCTTTCTTT
TRBV14	TRBD1	TRBJ2-3	NA	CASSRQGRWTDTQYF	TGTGCCAGCAGCCGACAGGGGCGTTGGACAGATACGCAGTATTTT
TRBV9	NA	TRBJ1-2	few	CASSVARGAFGYTF	TGTGCCAGCAGCGTAGCCCGAGGGGCATTTGGCTACACCTTC
TRBV6-6	TRBD1	TRBJ1-1	NA	CASKGQVDEAFF	TGTGCCTCAAAGGGACAGGTCGATGAAGCTTTCTTT
TRBV4-3	NA	TRBJ1-2	many	CASSQDGKGLNNYGYTF	TGCGCCAGCAGCCAAGATGGGAAGGGTTTAAACAACTATGGCTACACCTTC
TRBV28	TRBD2	TRBJ2-5	NA	CASSPGLAGASRQETQYF	TGTGCCAGCAGTCCGGGACTAGCGGGAGCGAGCCGCCAAGAGACCCAGTACTTC
TRBV5-5	NA	TRBJ1-1	many	CASSLQGDVPEAFF	TGTGCCAGCAGCTTGCAGGGCGATGTTCCTGAAGCTTTCTTT
TRBV9	NA	TRBJ2-7	NA	CASSPTYSSGQYF	TGTGCCAGCAGCCCTACCTATTCGTCCGGGCAGTACTTC
TRBV18	TRBD2	TRBJ2-2	few	CASSPLPSGSTGELFF	TGTGCCAGCTCACCTCTACCTAGCGGGAGTACCGGGGAGCTGTTTTTT
TRBV19	TRBD1	TRBJ1-5	many	CASRIQGGNQPQHF	TGTGCCAGTAGGATTCAGGGGGGCAATCAGCCCCAGCATTTT